These 5 T cell receptor beta chains were all obtained from the same sample, sequenced in a study of blood T cells in healthy people across ages. It was with a sample-barcoded 5' primer and a J-beta primer mix that a second PCR of about 7 to 12 cycles was run. In TCRdb, the 5' RACE reads were re-called with MiXCR into one record per CDR3 protein. The sample lists hundreds of thousands of distinct CDR3 sequences, around 46% seen once, with under 15% in the top ten. The sequenced material came from blood. The receptors derive from a man younger than 45 in good health.

The CDR3 DNA reads TGCGCCAGCAGCCCCCTTCAACTAGCGGGTCTCACAGATACGCAGTATTTT. Amino acid sequence: CASSPLQLAGLTDTQYF. This chain links TRBV4-1 with TRBJ2-3; 9 bases line up with TRBD2. The CDR3 length is 17 residues. Per the germline V gene, CDR1 is MGHRA and CDR2 is YSYEKL. The trim removed 4 bases at V and 2 bases at J, leaving 10 bases unmatched.

The V call is TRBV7-2, the J call TRBJ2-1; D gene ambiguous. V was shortened by 2 bases and J by 7 bases, with 15 bases between the two germline ends. The CDR3 covers 15 residues. Germline V gene data show CDR1 as SGHTA and CDR2 as FQGNSA. The CDR3 loop is CASSLRPLIQNEQFF. The CDR3, as DNA: TGTGCCAGCAGCTTACGCCCCTTAATACAGAATGAGCAGTTCTTC.

This sequence joins TRBV9 and TRBJ2-3; D not resolved. Trimming left V 0 bases short and J 6 bases short, with 8 bases between. CDR3 size: 13 residues. CDR1 SGDLS and CDR2 YYNGEE come from the germline V gene. CDR3 DNA sequence: TGTGCCAGCAGCGTAGTAGAGTGGGATACGCAGTATTTT. The encoded protein is CASSVVEWDTQYF.

V and J are TRBV3-1 and TRBJ1-1; D is possibly TRBD1 (5 bases). CDR1 is LGHDT, CDR2 YNNKEL, per germline (reference sequence). V gave up 1 base and J gave up 7 bases, with 10 bases separating them. The length of the CDR3 is 13 residues. The CDR3 DNA follows: TGTGCCAGCAGCCAAGTGGGGGGTTATGAAGCTTTCTTT. Residues: CASSQVGGYEAFF.

This clonotype was counted a few times. The rearrangement joins TRBV29-1 to TRBJ1-2; a possible D gene is TRBD1 (5 bases). CDR1 and CDR2 (germline): SQVTM, ANQGSEA. Trimming took 4 bases from V and 4 from J, leaving 10 bases between them. This CDR3 is built from 12 residues. The CDR3 DNA reads as TGCAGCGTTGTGGACACCGCCTATGGCTACACCTTC. It encodes CSVVDTAYGYTF.